The present T cell receptor beta chain was sequenced within a study of cytomegalovirus exposure and HLA in healthy donors. General study findings and limits: Productive status was seen about 87% or about 30% of the time for most TCR beta V segments in an earlier analysis.

Primers included in the PCR were 60 Vbeta and 13 Jbeta primers. The repertoire was sequenced with immunoSEQ multiplex PCR; TCRdb's copy has only in-frame clones and lacks some. The sample includes some 160,000 clones, 60% to 80% of them seen just once. The V gene lost 2 bases and the J gene lost 8 bases, with 16 bases spanning the gap. CDR1 SNHLY and CDR2 FYNNEI come from the germline V gene. The CDR3 consists of 15 residues. This clone was seen only a few times. The antigen remains unidentified. The chain joins TRBV2 to TRBJ2-1; D not resolved. The clonotype was recovered from a man aged 45-60 years in good health and CMV-seropositive. Sequencing was carried out using PBMCs. CDR3 region: CASSESGWSGDEQFF. CDR3 nucleotides: TGTGCCAGCAGTGAATCTGGATGGTCAGGCGATGAGCAGTTCTTC. Combining the CDR3 with reference TRBV2 and TRBJ2-1 gives the whole variable domain EPEVTQTPSHQVTQMGQEVILRCVPISNHLYFYWYRQILGQKVEFLVSFYNNEISEKSEIFDDQFSVERPDGSNFTLKIRSTKLEDSAMYFCASSESGWSGDEQFFGPGTRLTVL.